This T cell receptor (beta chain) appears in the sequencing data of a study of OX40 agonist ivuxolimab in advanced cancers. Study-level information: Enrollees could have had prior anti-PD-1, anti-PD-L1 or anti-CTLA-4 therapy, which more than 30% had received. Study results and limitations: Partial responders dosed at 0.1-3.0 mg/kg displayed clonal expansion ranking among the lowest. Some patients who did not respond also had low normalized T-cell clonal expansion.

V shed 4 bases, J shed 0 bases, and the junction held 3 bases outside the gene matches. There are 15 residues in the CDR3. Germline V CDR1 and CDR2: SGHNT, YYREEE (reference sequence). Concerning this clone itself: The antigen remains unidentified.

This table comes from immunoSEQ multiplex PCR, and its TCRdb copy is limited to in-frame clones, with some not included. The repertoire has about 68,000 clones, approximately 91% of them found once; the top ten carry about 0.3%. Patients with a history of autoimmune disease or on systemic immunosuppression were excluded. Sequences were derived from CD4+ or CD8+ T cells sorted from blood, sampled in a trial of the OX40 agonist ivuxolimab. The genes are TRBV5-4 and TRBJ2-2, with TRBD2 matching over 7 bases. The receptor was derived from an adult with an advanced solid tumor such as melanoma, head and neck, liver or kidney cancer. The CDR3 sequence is CASSMGLSNTGELFF. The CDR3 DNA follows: TGTGCCAGCAGCATGGGACTATCGAACACCGGGGAGCTGTTTTTT.